One sample yielded the 29 T cell receptor beta chains listed below, sequenced in a study of human T cells and chemical hapten exposure. TCRdb re-derived calls from the RACE reads in MiXCR, one entry per CDR3 protein. The top ten clones hold around 5.6% of a sample with approximately 350,000 distinct CDR3 sequences, roughly 6.3% of them seen once. Indicated time point: patch test 2, 6 weeks after DPC sensitization. The treatment here: therapeutic diphenylcyclopropenone sensitization with weekly scalp DPC. The starting material was whole blood, obtained in connection with sensitization to the hapten diphenylcyclopropenone (DPC). The source is a woman aged 18-29 years with alopecia areata. Some clones in this sample may be carry-over from other donors' samples.

This clonotype showed up many times. The V call is TRBV6-5, the J call TRBJ2-1; 7 positions agree with TRBD2. With 2 bases clipped from V and 10 bases from J, the junction kept 8 bases outside the gene matches. The length of the CDR3 is 14 residues. Germline lookup yields CDR1 MNHEY and CDR2 SVGAGI. CDR3 residues: CASSYNVGGGEQFF. In DNA, the CDR3 is TGTGCCAGCAGTTACAACGTGGGGGGAGGGGAGCAGTTCTTC.

This clonotype came up many times. The chain links TRBV12-3 or TRBV12-4 to TRBJ1-5; 7 bases match TRBD1. The CDR3 is 16 residues long. The trim removed 4 bases at V and 5 bases at J, leaving 11 bases unmatched. In DNA, the CDR3 is TGTGCCAGCAGTTCCACCTTCACAGGGGACGATCAGCCCCAGCATTTT. Protein sequence: CASSSTFTGDDQPQHF.

This chain uses TRBV7-9 with TRBJ1-1; no clear D gene. Germline assignment: CDR1 SEHNR and CDR2 FQNEAQ (reference sequence). The CDR3 sequence is 16 residues long. Between the trimmed V and J ends, which lost 7 bases and 0 bases, there was a span of 18 bases. CDR3 loop: CASNSEGEALNTEAFF. In DNA form, the CDR3 reads TGTGCCAGCAACAGTGAAGGAGAGGCCTTGAACACTGAAGCTTTCTTT.

The chain is built from TRBV20-1 and TRBJ1-5; D is perhaps TRBD1 (5 bases). Germline V gives CDR1 DFQATT, CDR2 SNEGSKA (reference sequence). CDR3 length equals 18 residues. V lost 0 bases and J lost 2, with 20 bases in between. In DNA form, the CDR3 reads TGCAGTGCTAGAGAGGGCAGGGCTGCGGGGTTCGGCAATCAGCCCCAGCATTTT. Its protein is CSAREGRAAGFGNQPQHF.

CDR3 amino acids: CASSPTADSSSGNTIYF. As DNA, the CDR3 is TGTGCCAGCTCACCAACGGCGGACAGTAGCTCTGGAAACACCATATATTTT. The chain carries TRBV18 and TRBJ1-3; possibly TRBD1 for D (6 bases). The V end lost 2 bases, the J end lost 0 bases, and 14 bases lay between the germline ends. The CDR3 is 17 residues long. In germline, CDR1 is KGHSH, CDR2 LQKENI.

The chain couples TRBV19 to TRBJ1-5, with D hard to call. CDR1 is LNHDA, CDR2 SQIVND, per germline (reference sequence). V dropped 3 bases and J dropped 0 bases, with 18 bases sitting between them. This CDR3 has 18 amino acids. CDR3 sequence reads: CASSIPPLAVFSNQPQHF. For the CDR3, the DNA is TGTGCCAGTAGTATCCCTCCGTTGGCAGTTTTTAGCAATCAGCCCCAGCATTTT. Complete variable domain (other parts from reference TRBV19 and TRBJ1-5): DGGITQSPKYLFRKEGQNVTLSCEQNLNHDAMYWYRQDPGQGLRLIYYSQIVNDFQKGDIAEGYSVSREKKESFPLTVTSAQKNPTAFYLCASSIPPLAVFSNQPQHFGDGTRLSIL.

The table lists this clonotype with a few counts. CDR3 DNA sequence: TGTGCCAGCAGCAACGCGAAGACCCAGTACTTC. Translation: CASSNAKTQYF. The rearrangement links TRBV14 to TRBJ2-5; D is unclear. The V end was cut by 5 bases, the J end by 6 bases, with 7 bases between. The CDR3 has 11 amino acids. Germline-derived CDR1 and CDR2 are SGHDN and FVKESK.

This clonotype turned up a few times. The V call is TRBV12-3 or TRBV12-4, the J call TRBJ1-2; possible D gene TRBD1, 6 bases. The CDR3 sequence is 16 residues long. The V end was cut by 6 bases, the J end by 4 bases, with 21 bases between. The CDR3 protein is CASSRKGQGRGYGYTF. As DNA, the CDR3 is TGTGCCAGCAGCCGAAAGGGGCAGGGGAGAGGCTATGGCTACACCTTC.

This clonotype was seen a few times. The rearrangement joins TRBV4-1 to TRBJ1-6, with a weak D call TRBD1 (6 bases). V lost 4 bases and J lost 0, with 13 bases in between. This CDR3 comprises 17 residues. In germline, CDR1 is MGHRA, CDR2 YSYEKL. For the CDR3, the DNA is TGCGCCAGCAGCCCAGGTGGACAGAGCTCCTATAATTCACCCCTCCACTTT. Translation: CASSPGGQSSYNSPLHF.

The sample holds a few counts of this clonotype. The CDR3 region is CASSPDWTTYNEQFF. The CDR3 DNA sequence: TGTGCCAGCAGCCCGGACTGGACGACGTACAATGAGCAGTTCTTC. V gene TRBV7-2 combines with J gene TRBJ2-1, with D maybe TRBD2 (5 bases). CDR1 and CDR2 from the germline V gene are SGHTA and FQGNSA. The length of the CDR3 is 15 residues. Deletions cut 5 bases from V and 4 bases from J, with 15 bases between. Together with reference TRBV7-2 and TRBJ2-1, the CDR3 gives the full variable domain: GAGVSQSPSNKVTEKGKDVELRCDPISGHTALYWYRQSLGQGLEFLIYFQGNSAPDKSGLPSDRFSAERTGGSVSTLTIQRTQQEDSAVYLCASSPDWTTYNEQFFGPGTRLTVL.

This clonotype was counted a few times. The chain carries TRBV3-1 and TRBJ1-2, with D unclear. Germline CDR1 reads LGHDT; CDR2 reads YNNKEL (reference sequence). This CDR3 spans 15 amino acids. V was cut by 1 base and J by 4 bases, with 13 bases left in between. Here the CDR3 reads CASSQGKGFAYGYTF. The CDR3 nucleotides are TGTGCCAGCAGCCAAGGGAAGGGTTTCGCCTATGGCTACACCTTC.

In regard to this clonotype: With a much larger clone just one base away, this may be a read error. The chain combines TRBV29-1 with TRBJ1-4; a weak D match, TRBD1 (6 bases). CDR1 is SQVTM and CDR2 is ANQGSEA in the germline V gene. This CDR3 is built from 16 residues. The CDR3, as DNA: TGCAGCGTTGAACCTTTCTCGGGGGCGGGAGGTGAAAAACTGGTTTTT. Translated: CSVEPFSGAGGEKLVF.

This clonotype was found a few times. This chain connects TRBV10-3 to TRBJ1-6; D uncertain. In germline, CDR1 is ENHRY, CDR2 SYGVKD. With 0 bases removed from V and 0 bases from J, the gap between germline ends came to 6 bases. This CDR3 has 16 amino acids. This CDR3 is CAISESASSYNSPLHF. Written as DNA, the CDR3 is TGTGCCATCAGTGAGTCTGCGAGCTCCTATAATTCACCCCTCCACTTT.

The chain recombines TRBV29-1 with TRBJ1-2; D remains ambiguous. In germline, CDR1 is SQVTM, CDR2 ANQGSEA. V lost 4 bases and J 3 bases, leaving 9 bases between the germline ends. CDR3 size: 12 residues. The CDR3, as DNA: TGCAGCGTTGGAACTACAGACTATGGCTACACCTTC. Protein: CSVGTTDYGYTF.

This clonotype was counted at least ten times. This rearrangement joins TRBV5-4 to TRBJ2-5; D may be TRBD1 (6 bases). The V end lost 5 bases, the J end lost 1 base, and 12 bases lay between the germline ends. The germline gives CDR1 SGHNT, CDR2 YYREEE (reference sequence). The CDR3 loop spans 14 amino acids. The CDR3 nucleotides read TGTGCCAGCAGGACCGAGACAGGCCAAGAGACCCAGTACTTC. The encoded protein is CASRTETGQETQYF. The full variable domain, completed using reference TRBV5-4 and TRBJ2-5, is ETGVTQSPTHLIKTRGQQVTLRCSSQSGHNTVSWYQQALGQGPQFIFQYYREEENGRGNFPPRFSGLQFPNYSSELNVNALELDDSALYLCASRTETGQETQYFGPGTRLLVL.

This clonotype was recorded many times. The rearrangement uses TRBV20-1 and TRBJ1-1; D remains unclear. Per the germline V gene, CDR1 is DFQATT and CDR2 is SNEGSKA (reference sequence). The V end was cut by 4 bases, the J end by 1 base, with 10 bases between. The CDR3 totals 13 residues. The CDR3 nucleotides are TGCAGTGCTATACGTTATGGGAACACTGAAGCTTTCTTT. Protein: CSAIRYGNTEAFF.

This clonotype was seen ten or more times. This chain links TRBV9 with TRBJ1-2; D is ambiguous. V was trimmed by 4 bases and J by 4 bases, leaving 20 bases between them. This CDR3 region has 16 residues. The germline gives CDR1 SGDLS, CDR2 YYNGEE. The CDR3 DNA follows: TGTGCCAGCAGCAACGGAGGCCGAGAACTACCCTATGGCTACACCTTC. Translating gives CASSNGGRELPYGYTF.

This rearrangement joins TRBV23-1 to TRBJ1-6; D is unresolved. TRBV23-1 is annotated as an ORF whose role is uncertain. The V end lost 8 bases, the J end lost 15 bases, and 5 bases lay between the germline ends. CDR3 length: 8 residues. CDR3 in DNA: TGCGCCAGCCCCCGCCTCCACTTT. Residues: CASPRLHF.

This clonotype has at least ten counts. V and J are TRBV7-6 and TRBJ2-1, with D hard to call. Trimming removed 8 bases from V and 7 bases from J, with 9 bases in between. The CDR3 length is 11 residues. The germline CDR1 and CDR2 sequences are SGHVS and FNYEAQ. CDR3 residues: CASSTGNEQFF. In DNA form, the CDR3 reads TGTGCCAGCTCCACCGGGAATGAGCAGTTCTTC.

This clonotype was observed a few times. The J gene is TRBJ2-3, the V gene TRBV7-2; 10 bases are a match to TRBD2. Germline CDR1 SGHTA, CDR2 FQGNSA. Trimming at V came to 5 bases and at J to 6 bases, leaving 14 bases not matched to a gene. The CDR3 loop spans 17 amino acids. CDR3 bases: TGTGCCAGCAGCCTTAGACCCACTAGCGGGACCCACGATACGCAGTATTTT. The encoded protein is CASSLRPTSGTHDTQYF.

This clonotype appeared many times. J is TRBJ1-5 and V is TRBV6-1; D gene unclear. This CDR3 is built from 12 residues. CDR1 and CDR2 from the germline V gene are MNHNS and SASEGT. Trimming shortened V by 6 bases and J by 11 bases, and 14 bases separated the two germline ends. The CDR3 is CASSPSSLAQHF. The DNA of the CDR3 is TGTGCCAGCAGCCCGTCTAGTCTGGCCCAGCATTTT.

This clonotype has only a few counts. The CDR3 coding sequence is TGTGCCAGCAGTTTTTCTCATCTAGGGGACACCATATATTTT. It specifies CASSFSHLGDTIYF. The genes are TRBV12-3 or TRBV12-4 and TRBJ1-3; D is possibly TRBD1 (5 bases). V shed 3 bases and J shed 8 bases, with 14 bases lying between them. This CDR3 is 14 amino acids long.

This clonotype was counted a few times. The gene calls are TRBV5-1 and TRBJ1-1, with D perhaps TRBD1 (6 bases). This CDR3 has 15 residues. V lost 7 bases to trimming and J lost 1 base, with 17 bases between them. The germline CDR1 and CDR2 sequences are SGHRS and YFSETQ. The CDR3 loop is CASQRNAGENTEAFF. For the CDR3, the DNA is TGCGCCAGCCAACGGAACGCAGGGGAGAACACTGAAGCTTTCTTT. The full variable domain, its missing parts supplied by reference TRBV5-1 and TRBJ1-1, is KAGVTQTPRYLIKTRGQQVTLSCSPISGHRSVSWYQQTPGQGLQFLFEYFSETQRNKGNFPGRFSGRQFSNSRSEMNVSTLELGDSALYLCASQRNAGENTEAFFGQGTRLTVV.

This clonotype was observed at least ten times. The gene calls are TRBV7-6 and TRBJ2-3; possible D gene TRBD1, 5 bases. Trimming took 1 base from V and 5 from J, leaving 10 bases between them. Germline V CDR1 and CDR2: SGHVS, FNYEAQ. This CDR3 has 14 residues. CDR3 nucleotides: TGTGCCAGCAGCTTAGTGTGGGGCAGAGATACGCAGTATTTT. Its protein product is CASSLVWGRDTQYF.

This clonotype occurred many times. The CDR3 coding sequence is TGTGCCAGCAGCTCAAGGACAGCCAACCGCTATGGCTACACCTTC. It encodes CASSSRTANRYGYTF. V and J are TRBV7-2 and TRBJ1-2; D is possibly TRBD1 (6 bases). The V gene lost 4 bases and the J gene lost 4 bases, with 16 bases spanning the gap. The CDR3 contains 15 residues. Germline lookup yields CDR1 SGHTA and CDR2 FQGNSA.

This clonotype was observed many times. This chain uses TRBV6-5 with TRBJ1-1; D may be TRBD1 (6 bases). V was cut by 6 bases and J by 4 bases, with 15 bases left in between. The CDR3 has 14 residues. From germline, CDR1 is MNHEY and CDR2 SVGAGI. The CDR3 DNA reads as TGTGCCAGCAGGTCGGGGGCCAAGGGCACTGAAGCTTTCTTT. Protein: CASRSGAKGTEAFF.

This clonotype appeared many times. DNA of the CDR3: TGTGCCAGCAACAGGGACAGGGTGAGAACTGAAGCTTTCTTT. As protein: CASNRDRVRTEAFF. J is TRBJ1-1 and V is TRBV5-5; 9 bases are a match to TRBD1. The germline V gene has CDR1 SGHKS and CDR2 YYEKEE (reference sequence). With V trimmed by 6 bases and J by 5 bases, 8 bases remained unmatched. CDR3 length equals 14 residues. Drawing the rest from reference TRBV5-5 and TRBJ1-1, the complete variable domain is DAGVTQSPTHLIKTRGQQVTLRCSPISGHKSVSWYQQVLGQGPQFIFQYYEKEERGRGNFPDRFSARQFPNYSSELNVNALLLGDSALYLCASNRDRVRTEAFFGQGTRLTVV.

This clonotype was seen repeatedly, ten times or more. The chain carries TRBV2 and TRBJ1-1; possible D gene TRBD1, 6 bases. The V gene's germline CDR1 is SNHLY and CDR2 FYNNEI. There are 12 residues in the CDR3. Trimming pared 7 bases from V and 5 bases from J, leaving 11 bases between. The DNA of the CDR3 is TGTGCCAGCAATGGGGGGCTAACTGAAGCTTTCTTT. It is translated as CASNGGLTEAFF.

This clonotype has a count of ten or more. V usage is TRBV20-1 and J usage is TRBJ1-1; D is perhaps TRBD1 (5 bases). Trimming removed 3 bases from V and 11 bases from J, with 19 bases in between. Germline V gene sequence: CDR1 DFQATT, CDR2 SNEGSKA (reference sequence). The CDR3 covers 13 residues. DNA for the CDR3: TGCAGTGCTAGTCAGTCCGGGGGTTGGTCGGCTTTCTTT. Protein sequence: CSASQSGGWSAFF.